Included here is one T cell receptor beta chain sequence, with context. Its target is unknown. What made the TCR beta cDNA was 5'RACE template switching with UMIs. Reanalyzing the 5' RACE reads, TCRdb keeps one entry per CDR3 protein, without DNA. This sample's table reports almost 450,000 distinct CDR3 sequences. Looked up from germline, CDR1 is DFQATT and CDR2 is SNEGSKA (reference sequence). The CDR3 spans 15 residues. This entry belongs to a study of T cells expressing NK-cell markers. Study details: The authors sequenced eight donors, of whom seven were HCMV-seropositive and one was seronegative.

Study observations and caveats: As a fraction of CD8+ T cells, dominant NKG2C+ clonotypes reached about 1.0-8% in a handful of donors. Certain NKG2C+ T cell clones were expanded, and their HCMV specificity remained unclear.

The sequence came from a woman aged 18 to 75 in good health. The sample taken for sequencing was blood T cells: a sorted CD56 or NKG2C T cell subset, CD4+ or CD8+ T cells, or bulk PBMC T cells (not recorded which). This chain connects TRBV20-1 to TRBJ2-2; absent DNA, TCRdb's TRBD1 call cannot be checked. CDR3 sequence reads: CSARDPRGSTGELFF.